What follows describes a single T cell receptor beta chain. Its recognized antigen is unknown. Base qualities were left out, and no much larger clone turns up one base away. Using the deep immunoSEQ assay, TCR CDR3 regions were amplified from genomic DNA by multiplex PCR. Genomic DNA extracted from each cell subset was distributed evenly over all wells of several immunoSEQ 96-well plates, and each plate served as one replicate. Each replicate PCR for sorted subsets received around 200 ng genomic DNA, equal to roughly 33,000 T cell genomes. Purified libraries were measured with a Qubit 3.0 fluorometer, size-checked on a Bioanalyzer 2100, and measured again with the KAPA Library Quantification kit. Every immunoSEQ 96-well plate was sequenced on a separate single-read 150-cycle Illumina NextSeq 550 flow cell. Processing in the source paper ran as follows. Because the immunoSEQ output included only junctional sequences and no quality scores, the filtering could not be the same as the filtering used for full-length reads. To assign V/J genes and CDR3, sequences were annotated against IMGT germline references using PyIR, a Python wrapper for IgBLAST v1.9. Reads with weak V/J assignments (E-value above 1e-6), missing CDR3, stop codons, out-of-frame junctions, or ambiguous translated residues were removed. V3J clonotypes were defined by identical inferred V gene, J gene, and CDR3 amino acid sequence. To compute the percentage overlap between repertoires, the number of shared unique clonotypes was divided by the size of the smaller repertoire. Three approaches were used to assess repertoire richness: RTK rarefaction, the Chao1 estimator, and Recon v2.1 estimates of unobserved clonotypes. OLGA was used to compute generation probabilities for all TCRbeta clonotypes that the gDNA method yielded from four donors. In its TCRdb copy, this immuneACCESS table keeps in-frame sequences only and misses some clones. Where compared with another copy, unresolved V genes explain less than half of these, and the others have no known cause. V and J calls and clone size are those listed in that table; D and trimming were worked out from the DNA. Recorded for this sample are 2 million to 2.5 million clones; under 95% of them occurred a single time. The ten largest make up roughly 0.34% of the sample.

Healthy HIV-negative adults with no recently reported acute infections or vaccinations were included as donors. All donors were Caucasian adults living in Nashville, Tennessee, USA. CD4+ T cells were enriched through magnetic negative selection, after which naive cells were positively selected on CD45RA and the remaining negative fraction served as the memory subset. After blood collection by leukapheresis, PBMCs were isolated using Ficoll-Histopaque density gradient centrifugation and then cryopreserved in the vapor phase of liquid nitrogen. Analytical flow cytometry was used to check the purity and quantity of every magnetically sorted T cell population. Genomic DNA was isolated from each sorted fraction and quantified by UV absorbance on a Nanodrop 2000c. The CDR3 spans 11 residues, from the cysteine through the phenylalanine. The retained sequence is limited to the CDR3, 33 bases, with the frame set at the first base. V loses 7 bases, J loses 11 bases, and the germline ends lie 17 bases apart. CDR1 and CDR2 are read off the germline V gene as SQVTM and ANQGSEA.

These data come from a study of shared clonotypes between healthy human individuals (dated by TCRdb to the early 2020s). Broadly, across the study: The cohort comprised two women and three men aged 18 to 49 years. The study deeply sequenced blood TCR repertoires of five healthy adults to estimate repertoire size and the extent of clonotype sharing between individuals. Leukapheresis yielded between about 0.85 and 9 billion PBMCs per donor. For each donor, CD4 naive and CD4 memory were each given three plates, CD8 naive was given two plates, and CD8 memory was given one plate. Different laboratories and diverse techniques were used to prepare libraries and sequence TCR repertoires, to increase sequencing depth and limit assay-specific biases.

General study outcomes and caveats: Clonotypes shared by all four sorted-subset donors showed higher generation probabilities than non-shared clonotypes. Naive subsets generally had larger estimated clonotype richness than memory subsets did. When four donors were compared, the shared fraction of clonotypes was around 5% for naive CD4, 3.5% to 4% for naive CD8, 2.3% for memory CD4, and about 0.36% for memory CD8. Based on pairwise subsampling, the degree of clonotype sharing among donors was expected to be affected by sequencing depth. Rarefaction of sorted-subset datasets indicated incomplete sequencing despite the large sequencing depth. Because the study included only a small number of donors, the genetic and exposure-history diversity represented was limited. Sampling was limited to blood, and TCR repertoires in tissue likely differ from TCR repertoires in blood.

The receptor comes from a man between 18 and 29 years old in good health. Some clones in this sample may be carry-over from other donors' samples. Sequencing was performed on naive CD4+ T cells from PBMCs. In the paper's terms, the cell subset or site label means: CD45RA+ positively selected. The sequence links TRBV29-1 to TRBJ1-1, with TRBD1 perhaps the D gene, on 5 matching bases. Read as DNA, the sequence is TGCAGCGCCCAAAGTGGGACCCCGGCTTTCTTT. The translation is CSAQSGTPAFF.